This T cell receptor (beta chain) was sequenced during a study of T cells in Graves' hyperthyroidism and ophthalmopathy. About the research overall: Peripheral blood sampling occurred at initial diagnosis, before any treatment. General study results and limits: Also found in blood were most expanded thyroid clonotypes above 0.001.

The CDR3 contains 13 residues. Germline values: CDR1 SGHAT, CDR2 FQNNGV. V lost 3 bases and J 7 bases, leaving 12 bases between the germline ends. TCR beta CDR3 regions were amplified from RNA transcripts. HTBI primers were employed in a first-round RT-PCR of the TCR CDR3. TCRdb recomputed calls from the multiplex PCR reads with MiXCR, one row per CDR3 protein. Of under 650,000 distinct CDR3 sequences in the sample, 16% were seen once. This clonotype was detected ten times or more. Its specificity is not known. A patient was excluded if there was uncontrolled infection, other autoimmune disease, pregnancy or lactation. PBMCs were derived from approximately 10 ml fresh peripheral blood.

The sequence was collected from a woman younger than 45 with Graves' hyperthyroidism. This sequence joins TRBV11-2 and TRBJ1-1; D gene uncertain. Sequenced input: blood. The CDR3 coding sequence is TGTGCCAGCAGCTTCTTCGAGGGTAATGAAGCTTTCTTT. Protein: CASSFFEGNEAFF.